This T cell receptor (beta chain) was recovered during a study of blood T cell repertoires in COVID-19. In the study overall: From T cells, B-cell-depleted T cells, or PBMCs came the material, which was cDNA or gDNA.

One Seattle source followed patients from active infection through their disease course. Per the original data handling: Cell counts per sample came from amplifying reference gene primers. This table comes from immunoSEQ multiplex PCR, and its TCRdb copy is limited to in-frame clones, with some not included. That table is the source of V, J and clone size, and D and trimming were worked out from the DNA. Altogether 200,000 or so clones are present, roughly 88% being singletons, with the ten largest covering roughly a sixth. The germline V gene encodes CDR1 SGDLS and CDR2 YYNGEE. V was cut by 2 bases and J by 4 bases, with 11 bases left in between. The length of the CDR3 is 14 residues.

The TCR comes from a man aged 50-60 years with COVID-19, enrolled during active disease. The material sequenced was peripheral blood. V is TRBV9 and J is TRBJ2-3; possible D gene TRBD2, 6 bases. This chain's CDR3 is CASSVGAGSDTQYF. The CDR3 bases are TGTGCCAGCAGCGTTGGGGCGGGGTCAGATACGCAGTATTTT.